The 27 T cell receptor beta chains below were found in one sample sequenced in a study of T cell responses to AZD1222 COVID-19 vaccine. Assay: immunoSEQ multiplex PCR; the TCRdb copy retains only in-frame clones and omits some. The sample has about 150,000 clones; around 92% are singletons. This specimen was peripheral blood, taken on day 0 of AZD1222 vaccination. The origin of the receptors is an adult in good health.

The rearrangement joins TRBV6-4 to TRBJ1-4, with D possibly being TRBD1 (5 bases). CDR3 length: 13 amino acids. Germline V gene data show CDR1 as MRHNA and CDR2 as SNTAGT. Trimming cost V 11 bases and J 0 bases, with 10 bases left between them. The CDR3 spells CAHTGATNEKLFF. CDR3 nucleotide sequence: TGTGCCCACACAGGTGCAACTAATGAAAAACTGTTTTTT.

The rearrangement uses TRBV7-8 and TRBJ1-1, with D possibly being TRBD1 (5 bases). The germline V gene has CDR1 SGHVS and CDR2 FQNEAQ. CDR3 length equals 17 residues. Trimming pared 3 bases from V and 0 bases from J, leaving 17 bases between. The CDR3 nucleotides read TGTGCCAGCAGCTTTGGCAGGGCGCAGAGCATGAACACTGAAGCTTTCTTT. Translated, it gives CASSFGRAQSMNTEAFF.

The chain uses TRBV27 and TRBJ1-2; a weak D match, TRBD1 (5 bases). This CDR3 has 15 residues. Germline V gene lookup returns CDR1 MNHEY and CDR2 SMNVEV (reference sequence). V was shortened by 0 bases and J by 5 bases, with 13 bases between the two germline ends. CDR3 nucleotides: TGTGCCAGCAGTTTATCGAGGGGCATCCCTTATGGCTACACCTTC. Translation gives CASSLSRGIPYGYTF.

The DNA for the CDR3 is TGCAGCGTTGAACGGAACACTGAAGCTTTCTTT. Translated, it gives CSVERNTEAFF. V usage is TRBV29-1 and J usage is TRBJ1-1; D uncertain. CDR1 is SQVTM and CDR2 is ANQGSEA in the germline V gene. V lost 2 bases to trimming and J lost 1 base, with 2 bases between them. There are 11 residues in the CDR3.

The CDR3 coding sequence is TGTGCCAGCAGCGGGACTAGCAGTTACAATGAGCAGTTCTTC. It specifies CASSGTSSYNEQFF. The chain uses TRBV7-9 and TRBJ2-1, with 9 bases lining up with TRBD2. The CDR3 totals 14 residues. Germline V gives CDR1 SEHNR, CDR2 FQNEAQ (reference sequence). Trimming at V came to 5 bases and at J to 4 bases, leaving 3 bases not matched to a gene.

This clone appeared a single time. This chain links TRBV7-9 with TRBJ2-7, with 7 bases identical to TRBD2. This CDR3 is built from 16 residues. Germline V lookup: CDR1 SEHNR, CDR2 FQNEAQ (reference sequence). The V and J ends lost 2 bases and 4 bases, in that order; junction bases with no gene match: 11. The CDR3 nucleotides read TGTGCCAGCAGCTTACCGGGAGGTCACCCAGAGTACGAGCAGTACTTC. Protein sequence: CASSLPGGHPEYEQYF.

The chain employs TRBV28 and TRBJ1-2; TRBD1 matches at 10 bases. This CDR3 has 16 residues. Germline CDR1 and CDR2: MDHEN and SYDVKM. The junction had 6 bases not matched to a gene; V was cut back by 3 bases and J by 2 bases. CDR3 in amino acids: CASSLSGTGANYGYTF. The CDR3 DNA sequence: TGTGCCAGCAGTTTGTCCGGGACAGGGGCGAACTATGGCTACACCTTC.

V usage is TRBV27 and J usage is TRBJ1-5; no clear D gene. V was trimmed by 6 bases and J by 4 bases, leaving 10 bases between them. Germline V gene lookup returns CDR1 MNHEY and CDR2 SMNVEV (reference sequence). The CDR3 contains 13 residues. As DNA, the CDR3 is TGTGCCAGCAGCCGAGGATTAAATCAGCCCCAGCATTTT. It codes for CASSRGLNQPQHF.

V gene TRBV6-5 combines with J gene TRBJ2-7; weak D call: TRBD1 (6 bases). In germline, CDR1 is MNHEY, CDR2 SVGAGI. CDR3 size: 14 residues. The V gene lost 4 bases and the J gene lost 3 bases, with 13 bases spanning the gap. Written as DNA, the CDR3 is TGTGCCAGCAGTTCCCCGGGACACTACTACGAGCAGTACTTC. Translation gives CASSSPGHYYEQYF.

In this sample, this clone turned up once. This chain uses TRBV5-6 with TRBJ2-3; D not resolved. V lost 1 base and J 1 base, leaving 13 bases between the germline ends. Per germline, CDR1 SGHDT and CDR2 YYEEEE. This CDR3 region has 16 residues. The CDR3: CASSLRLLTRTDTQYF. CDR3 nucleotide sequence: TGTGCCAGCAGCTTGCGGCTCCTGACTCGCACAGATACGCAGTATTTT.

The chain uses TRBV19 and TRBJ1-2; no firm D call. This CDR3 contains 14 residues. Trimming took 3 bases from V and 2 from J, leaving 10 bases between them. Germline CDR1 LNHDA, CDR2 SQIVND (reference sequence). The CDR3 loop reads CASSILQGNYGYTF. CDR3 in DNA: TGTGCCAGTAGTATCCTGCAAGGGAACTATGGCTACACCTTC.

The chain recombines TRBV21-1 with TRBJ1-2. TRBV21-1 is a known pseudogene. The CDR3 contains 13 residues. This CDR3 is CASMGVGGDGYTF. The CDR3 DNA is TGTGCCAGCATGGGGGTCGGGGGCGACGGCTACACCTTC.

The rearrangement joins TRBV10-2 to TRBJ2-5; D not resolved. CDR1 and CDR2 from the germline V gene are WSHSY and SAAADI. V lost 5 bases and J 3 bases, leaving 4 bases between the germline ends. There are 11 residues in the CDR3. CDR3 sequence reads: CASSLEETQYF. The CDR3 DNA reads TGCGCCAGCAGTCTAGAAGAGACCCAGTACTTC.

This clone is a singleton in its sample. The chain recombines TRBV5-4 with TRBJ2-1, with TRBD1 as a possible D gene (6 bases). There are 13 residues in the CDR3. Trimming removed 5 bases from V and 0 bases from J, with 6 bases in between. Germline V gene lookup returns CDR1 SGHNT and CDR2 YYREEE (reference sequence). CDR3 in DNA: TGTGCCAGCAGGGACAGCTCCTACAATGAGCAGTTCTTC. Translation gives CASRDSSYNEQFF.

The chain is built from TRBV4-3 and TRBJ2-7; D may be TRBD2 (6 bases). Trimming shortened V by 1 base and J by 6 bases, and 13 bases separated the two germline ends. Germline-derived CDR1 and CDR2 are LGHNA and YSLEER. The CDR3 sequence is 14 residues long. CDR3 nucleotide sequence: TGCGCCAGCAGCCAAGGGACTACGTGGGCCGAGCAGTACTTC. As protein: CASSQGTTWAEQYF.

This clone was seen a handful of times. V is TRBV15 and J is TRBJ1-4; D unclear. The CDR3 contains 15 residues. V lost 0 bases to trimming and J lost 7 bases, with 12 bases between them. Looked up from germline, CDR1 is LNHNV and CDR2 is YYDKDF (reference sequence). This CDR3 reads CATSRDRGETEKLFF. DNA of the CDR3: TGTGCCACCAGCAGAGATCGGGGAGAGACTGAAAAACTGTTTTTT.

This rearrangement joins TRBV25-1 to TRBJ1-2; D is possibly TRBD1 (5 bases). Germline V gives CDR1 MGHDK, CDR2 SYGVNS. The length of the CDR3 is 12 residues. V gave up 6 bases and J gave up 10 bases, with 15 bases separating them. The CDR3 nucleotides read TGTGCCAGCAGGCGGGGACCATCCGACTACACCTTC. Translation: CASRRGPSDYTF.

Here the CDR3 reads CASSQAGSSTYGYTF. The CDR3 bases are TGTGCCAGCAGCCAAGCGGGGTCCAGCACCTATGGCTACACCTTC. V is TRBV14 and J is TRBJ1-2; D not resolved. Trimming took off 1 base at V and 4 bases at J, with 13 bases between the two ends. Germline CDR1 and CDR2: SGHDN and FVKESK. CDR3 size: 15 residues.

This clone was detected only a few times. This chain uses TRBV5-1 with TRBJ2-1; TRBD1 aligns across 9 bases. The V gene's germline CDR1 is SGHRS and CDR2 YFSETQ. Germline trimming cut 5 bases from V and 6 bases from J; bases unmatched to any gene: 3. CDR3 length: 13 residues. The CDR3 loop reads CASSLGQGNEQFF. For the CDR3, the DNA is TGCGCCAGCAGTCTGGGACAGGGCAATGAGCAGTTCTTC.

The chain employs TRBV7-9 and TRBJ2-1, with a tentative D call TRBD2 (5 bases). The CDR3 totals 18 residues. The germline V and J ends were trimmed by 0 bases and 0 bases, with 15 bases remaining between them. Germline V CDR1 and CDR2: SEHNR, FQNEAQ (reference sequence). CDR3 sequence reads: CASSLADWTESSYNEQFF. The CDR3 nucleotides read TGTGCCAGCAGCTTAGCGGACTGGACCGAAAGCTCCTACAATGAGCAGTTCTTC.

The chain uses TRBV7-9 and TRBJ2-1; D is unclear. Germline V lookup: CDR1 SEHNR, CDR2 FQNEAQ (reference sequence). This CDR3 spans 15 amino acids. V lost 1 base and J lost 3, with 10 bases in between. Here the CDR3 DNA reads TGTGCCAGCAGCTTAGACGGTCAGGTCTACAATGAGCAGTTCTTC. It specifies CASSLDGQVYNEQFF.

The V gene is TRBV15, the J gene TRBJ1-1; D is unclear. CDR1 is LNHNV and CDR2 is YYDKDF in the germline V gene (reference sequence). V lost 0 bases and J 5 bases, leaving 16 bases between the germline ends. The CDR3 is made up of 16 amino acids. CDR3 DNA: TGTGCCACCAGCAGAGAACGACCCGCGGGTGGGACTGAAGCTTTCTTT. Encoded protein: CATSRERPAGGTEAFF.

In its sample, this clone was seen a few times. The CDR3 reads CASSRSDGGLSYEQYF. The CDR3 region has the DNA TGTGCCAGCAGCCGATCCGATGGCGGGCTCTCCTACGAGCAGTACTTC. This chain connects TRBV3-1 (or the pseudogene TRBV3-2) to TRBJ2-7, with D possibly matching TRBD2 (5 bases). The CDR3 is 16 residues long. V was shortened by 4 bases and J by 0 bases, with 16 bases between the two germline ends. Germline loops: CDR1 LGHDT, CDR2 YNNKEL (reference sequence).

Here the CDR3 reads CASSEQPFNQPQHF. The CDR3 DNA sequence: TGTGCCAGCAGTGAACAGCCGTTCAATCAGCCCCAGCATTTT. This chain links TRBV6-1 with TRBJ1-5; D is undetermined. From germline, CDR1 is MNHNS and CDR2 SASEGT. The CDR3 totals 14 residues. V dropped 2 bases and J dropped 3 bases, with 8 bases sitting between them.

The rearrangement joins TRBV30 to TRBJ1-2, with a possible D match to TRBD1 (5 bases). This CDR3 contains 10 residues. The V end lost 8 bases, the J end lost 7 bases, and 11 bases lay between the germline ends. The germline CDR1 and CDR2 sequences are GTSNPN and SVGIG (reference sequence). The CDR3 bases are TGTGCCCGCAGGGATCTTGGCTACACCTTC. Protein product: CARRDLGYTF.

The V gene is TRBV27, the J gene TRBJ1-1; no definite D call. The CDR3 totals 17 residues. Germline V gene sequence: CDR1 MNHEY, CDR2 SMNVEV (reference sequence). The V end was cut by 1 base, the J end by 3 bases, with 18 bases between. CDR3 in amino acids: CASSLYLRRFSHTEAFF. CDR3 nucleotides: TGTGCCAGCAGTTTATATCTCCGGAGGTTTTCCCACACTGAAGCTTTCTTT.

The chain links TRBV5-5 to TRBJ1-3; D remains ambiguous. The CDR3 is 13 amino acids. Germline V gives CDR1 SGHKS, CDR2 YYEKEE (reference sequence). The V and J ends lost 0 bases and 4 bases respectively, with 5 bases between them. CDR3 in amino acids: CASSLGPGNTIYF. The CDR3 bases are TGTGCCAGCAGCTTGGGACCCGGAAACACCATATATTTT. The variable domain in full, with the rest retrieved from reference TRBV5-5 and TRBJ1-3, is DAGVTQSPTHLIKTRGQQVTLRCSPISGHKSVSWYQQVLGQGPQFIFQYYEKEERGRGNFPDRFSARQFPNYSSELNVNALLLGDSALYLCASSLGPGNTIYFGEGSWLTVV.